The 6 T cell receptor beta chains below all came from one sample that was sequenced in a study of blood T cell repertoires in COVID-19. Some clones are missing from TCRdb's copy, which holds only in-frame ones; the method was immunoSEQ multiplex PCR. Of 200,000 to 250,000 clones in the sample, about 90% are singletons; the top ten hold 10% to 14%. The specimen sequenced was PBMCs or T cells enriched from blood (not recorded which). Source of these receptors: a man aged 30-40 years who had recovered from COVID-19.

CDR3 nucleotides: TGTGCCAGTAGGCGGAAGATGAACACTGAAGCTTTCTTT. Translation: CASRRKMNTEAFF. The chain recombines TRBV19 with TRBJ1-1, with D unresolved. The length of the CDR3 is 13 residues. CDR1 LNHDA and CDR2 SQIVND come from the germline V gene (reference sequence). Trimming took off 6 bases at V and 0 bases at J, with 8 bases between the two ends.

This clone is a singleton in its sample. This sequence joins TRBV5-1 and TRBJ1-3; D might be TRBD1 (5 bases). From germline, CDR1 is SGHRS and CDR2 YFSETQ. V lost 0 bases, J lost 0 bases, and 7 bases lay in between. The CDR3 extends over 15 amino acids. The CDR3 protein is CASSLDRTSGNTIYF. CDR3 DNA: TGCGCCAGCAGCTTGGACAGGACCTCTGGAAACACCATATATTTT.

This clone was picked up one time. The chain carries TRBV4-1 and TRBJ2-3, with a possible D match to TRBD2 (5 bases). V lost 0 bases and J lost 3, with 16 bases in between. The germline gives CDR1 MGHRA, CDR2 YSYEKL. The CDR3 sequence is 17 residues long. This CDR3 reads CASSQEGELAWTDTQYF. CDR3 bases: TGCGCCAGCAGCCAAGAGGGTGAGCTAGCTTGGACAGATACGCAGTATTTT.

The chain has TRBV29-1 and TRBJ1-1; the D is unclear. Trimming took off 4 bases at V and 3 bases at J, with 12 bases between the two ends. The CDR3 length is 13 residues. The germline V gene encodes CDR1 SQVTM and CDR2 ANQGSEA. CDR3 amino acids: CSVVEGFDTEAFF. The CDR3 coding sequence is TGCAGCGTTGTCGAGGGTTTCGACACTGAAGCTTTCTTT.

The chain has TRBV19 and TRBJ2-3, with 9 bases identical to TRBD2. This CDR3 is built from 14 residues. The V gene end was trimmed by 5 bases and the J gene end by 4 bases; junction bases not matched to a gene: 4. Germline CDR1 and CDR2: LNHDA and SQIVND (reference sequence). DNA for the CDR3: TGTGCCAGTAGTGCAAGCGGGAGGTCAGATACGCAGTATTTT. Translated: CASSASGRSDTQYF.

The chain joins TRBV3-1 (or the pseudogene TRBV3-2) to TRBJ2-7; 8 bases match TRBD1. V shed 3 bases and J 9 bases; nucleotides not matched to a gene: 10. In germline, CDR1 is LGHDT, CDR2 YNNKEL (reference sequence). The CDR3 sequence is 14 residues long. CDR3 sequence: CASSQGQDRPAQYF. The CDR3 nucleotides are TGTGCCAGCAGCCAGGGACAGGACCGCCCGGCGCAGTACTTC.